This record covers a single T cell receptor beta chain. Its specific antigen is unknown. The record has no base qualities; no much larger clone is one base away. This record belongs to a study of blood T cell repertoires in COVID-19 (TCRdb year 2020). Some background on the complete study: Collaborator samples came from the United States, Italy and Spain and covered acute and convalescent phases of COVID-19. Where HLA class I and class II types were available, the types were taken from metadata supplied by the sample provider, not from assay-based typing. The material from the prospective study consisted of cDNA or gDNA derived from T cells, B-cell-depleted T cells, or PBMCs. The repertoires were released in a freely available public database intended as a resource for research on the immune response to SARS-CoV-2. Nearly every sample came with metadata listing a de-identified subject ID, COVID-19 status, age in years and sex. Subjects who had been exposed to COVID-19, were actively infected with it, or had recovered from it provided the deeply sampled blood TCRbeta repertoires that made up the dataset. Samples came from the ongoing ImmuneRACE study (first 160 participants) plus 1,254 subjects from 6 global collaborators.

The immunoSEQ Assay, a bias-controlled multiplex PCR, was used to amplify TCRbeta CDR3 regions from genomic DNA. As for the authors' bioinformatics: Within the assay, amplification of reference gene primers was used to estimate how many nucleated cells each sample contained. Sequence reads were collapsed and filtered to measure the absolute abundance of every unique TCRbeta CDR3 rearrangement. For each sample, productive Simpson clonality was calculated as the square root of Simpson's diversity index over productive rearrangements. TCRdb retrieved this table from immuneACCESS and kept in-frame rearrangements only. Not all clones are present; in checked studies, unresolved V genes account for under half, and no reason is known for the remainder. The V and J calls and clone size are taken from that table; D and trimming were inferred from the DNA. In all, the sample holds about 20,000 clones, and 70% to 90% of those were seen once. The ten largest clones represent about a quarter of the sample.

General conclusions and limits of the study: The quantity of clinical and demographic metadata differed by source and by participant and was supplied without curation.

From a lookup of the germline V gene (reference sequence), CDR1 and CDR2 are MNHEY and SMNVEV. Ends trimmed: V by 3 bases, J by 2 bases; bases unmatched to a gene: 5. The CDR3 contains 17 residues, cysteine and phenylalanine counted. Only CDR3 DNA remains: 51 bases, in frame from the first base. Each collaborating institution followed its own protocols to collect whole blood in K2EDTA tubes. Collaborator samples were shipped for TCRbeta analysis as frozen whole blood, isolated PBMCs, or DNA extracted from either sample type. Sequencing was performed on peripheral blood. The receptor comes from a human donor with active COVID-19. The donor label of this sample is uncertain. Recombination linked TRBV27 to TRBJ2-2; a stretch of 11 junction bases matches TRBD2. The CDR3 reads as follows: CASSFGSGRANTGELFF. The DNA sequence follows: TGTGCCAGCAGTTTTGGTAGCGGGAGGGCAAACACCGGGGAGCTGTTTTTT.